This entry lists 2 T cell receptor beta chains sequenced from one sample in a study of cytomegalovirus exposure and HLA in healthy donors. In the PCR, 60 Vbeta and 13 Jbeta primers were used. Generated by immunoSEQ multiplex PCR, the TCRdb table keeps only in-frame clones and is missing some. The profile covers about 160,000 clones, with roughly 79% appearing a single time and 2.5% to 3.5% taken by the ten largest. Sequencing was done on a sample of PBMCs. The receptors were gathered from a woman between 45 and 60 years old in good health and CMV-seropositive.

The chain joins TRBV20-1 to TRBJ1-2, with D hard to call. CDR3 length: 11 residues. V shed 1 base and J shed 4 bases, with 4 bases lying between them. Germline CDR1 and CDR2: DFQATT and SNEGSKA (reference sequence). The CDR3 region is CSARGRYGYTF. CDR3 sequence (DNA): TGCAGTGCTAGAGGTCGCTATGGCTACACCTTC.

The sample holds a few counts of this clone. The chain uses TRBV28 and TRBJ2-5, with D hard to call. The DNA end favors TRBJ2-7, so the J call may be wrong. This CDR3 is built from 15 residues. Looked up from germline, CDR1 is MDHEN and CDR2 is SYDVKM. CDR3: CASSLTAAHSYEQYF. In DNA form, the CDR3 reads TGTGCCAGCAGTTTGACGGCGGCTCACTCCTACGAGCAGTACTTC.